These 15 T cell receptor beta chains were all obtained from the same sample, sequenced in a study of Graves' ophthalmopathy and Graves' hyperthyroidism. RNA transcripts were the source from which TCR beta CDR3 regions were amplified. Following a first-round RT-PCR that used HTBI primers, a second-round multiplex PCR was carried out. In TCRdb, the multiplex PCR reads were re-called with MiXCR into one record per CDR3 protein. The table lists a few hundred thousand distinct CDR3 sequences, 15% to 20% of them singletons. Sequenced input: peripheral blood. Receptors originate from an adult woman with stable Graves' hyperthyroidism.

The V and J genes are TRBV2 and TRBJ1-5; tentatively, D is TRBD1 (5 bases). Germline CDR1 and CDR2: SNHLY and FYNNEI. V was trimmed by 7 bases and J by 6 bases, leaving 10 bases between them. The CDR3 loop spans 12 amino acids. CDR3 sequence reads: CASTGPGQPQHF. The CDR3 DNA reads TGTGCCAGCACGGGGCCTGGTCAGCCCCAGCATTTT.

This clonotype was detected ten times or more. This rearrangement joins TRBV29-1 to TRBJ2-7; 10 bases line up with TRBD2. V gave up 4 bases and J gave up 7 bases; unmatched junction bases: 4. Germline V gives CDR1 SQVTM, CDR2 ANQGSEA. This CDR3 comprises 12 residues. CDR3 in DNA: TGCAGCGTTGCGAGCGGGAGGGGTGAGCAGTACTTC. Translated, it gives CSVASGRGEQYF.

The chain carries TRBV3-1 and TRBJ2-2; TRBD1 or TRBD2 may be the D gene (5 bases each). There are 13 residues in the CDR3. Between the trimmed V and J ends, which lost 6 bases and 4 bases, there was a span of 9 bases. CDR1 is LGHDT, CDR2 YNNKEL, per germline (reference sequence). The CDR3 nucleotides read TGTGCCAGCAGTGGGGGTGGCACCGGGGAGCTGTTTTTT. Residues: CASSGGGTGELFF. The full variable domain, its missing parts supplied by reference TRBV3-1 and TRBJ2-2, is DTAVSQTPKYLVTQMGNDKSIKCEQNLGHDTMYWYKQDSKKFLKIMFSYNNKELIINETVPNRFSPKSPDKAHLNLHINSLELGDSAVYFCASSGGGTGELFFGEGSRLTVL.

This clonotype was seen at least ten times. The rearrangement joins TRBV28 to TRBJ2-5; the D is unclear. Germline V gene data show CDR1 as MDHEN and CDR2 as SYDVKM. Trimming pared 6 bases from V and 2 bases from J, leaving 16 bases between. The CDR3 has 15 amino acids. Here the CDR3 DNA reads TGTGCCAGCAGCTTAGTTGTCGGGCGTCAAGAGACCCAGTACTTC. It codes for CASSLVVGRQETQYF.

This clonotype has ten or more counts. This chain connects TRBV30 to TRBJ2-7; 9 bases fit TRBD1. V trimming: 2 bases; J trimming: 3 bases; junction bases outside the gene matches: 2. The CDR3 covers 13 residues. Germline CDR1 GTSNPN, CDR2 SVGIG (reference sequence). The CDR3 reads CAWSPGQGYEQYF. The CDR3 DNA sequence: TGTGCCTGGAGTCCGGGACAGGGCTACGAGCAGTACTTC.

A word on this clonotype: This could be a read error, since a much larger clone is one nucleotide away. The chain joins TRBV7-2 to TRBJ2-2; tentatively, D is TRBD2 (5 bases). The CDR3 has 15 residues. Looked up from germline, CDR1 is SGHTA and CDR2 is FQGNSA. The CDR3 DNA reads TGTGCCGGCAGCTCATCTAATAGCGCGGGCGGGGAGCTGTTTTTT. Its translation: CAGSSSNSAGGELFF.

This clonotype has at least ten counts. This chain connects TRBV12-3 or TRBV12-4 to TRBJ1-2; no clear D gene. Trimming shortened V by 8 bases and J by 8 bases, and 12 bases separated the two germline ends. The length of the CDR3 is 11 residues. CDR3 DNA sequence: TGTGCCAGCTGGCAGCTTGGCGGCTACACCTTC. Translating gives CASWQLGGYTF.

This clonotype was recorded many times. The J gene is TRBJ2-5, the V gene TRBV2, with D possibly being TRBD2 (5 bases). Germline assignment: CDR1 SNHLY and CDR2 FYNNEI. V was cut by 3 bases and J by 3 bases, with 8 bases left in between. There are 13 residues in the CDR3. The CDR3 protein is CASSDWGEETQYF. CDR3 sequence (DNA): TGTGCCAGCAGTGATTGGGGAGAAGAGACCCAGTACTTC. The full variable domain, rest sourced from reference TRBV2 and TRBJ2-5, is EPEVTQTPSHQVTQMGQEVILRCVPISNHLYFYWYRQILGQKVEFLVSFYNNEISEKSEIFDDQFSVERPDGSNFTLKIRSTKLEDSAMYFCASSDWGEETQYFGPGTRLLVL.

This clonotype was detected many times. The chain combines TRBV7-8 with TRBJ2-7; perhaps TRBD1 as D (5 bases). Germline loops: CDR1 SGHVS, CDR2 FQNEAQ. The germline V and J ends were trimmed by 1 base and 4 bases, with 11 bases remaining between them. This CDR3 is 14 amino acids long. CDR3 sequence (DNA): TGTGCCAGCAGCTTAGTGCCAGGGCAATACGAGCAGTACTTC. Residues: CASSLVPGQYEQYF.

This clonotype was detected many times. This rearrangement joins TRBV27 to TRBJ2-5; 7 positions match TRBD2. Germline V gene data show CDR1 as MNHEY and CDR2 as SMNVEV (reference sequence). The CDR3 sequence is 13 residues long. Trimming cost V 6 bases and J 5 bases; bases outside gene matches: 6. CDR3 amino acids: CASSFGTKETQYF. The CDR3, as DNA: TGTGCCAGCAGCTTCGGGACTAAGGAGACCCAGTACTTC.

This clonotype has a count of ten or more. V gene TRBV7-9 combines with J gene TRBJ1-2, with D perhaps TRBD1 (5 bases). The V end lost 3 bases, the J end lost 4 bases, and 9 bases lay between the germline ends. This CDR3 comprises 13 residues. Germline CDR1 reads SEHNR; CDR2 reads FQNEAQ (reference sequence). Written as DNA, the CDR3 is TGTGCCAGCAGCTTGGCAGGGCCCTATGGCTACACCTTC. As protein: CASSLAGPYGYTF. Filled out from reference TRBV7-9 and TRBJ1-2, the complete variable domain reads DTGVSQNPRHKITKRGQNVTFRCDPISEHNRLYWYRQTLGQGPEFLTYFQNEAQLEKSRLLSDRFSAERPKGSFSTLEIQRTEQGDSAMYLCASSLAGPYGYTFGSGTRLTVV.

This clonotype came up many times. The chain carries TRBV4-1 and TRBJ2-5; perhaps TRBD2 as D (6 bases). Per the germline V gene, CDR1 is MGHRA and CDR2 is YSYEKL. The CDR3 has 15 amino acids. V was clipped by 1 base and J by 5 bases, with 14 bases between them. The DNA for the CDR3 is TGCGCCAGCAGCCAAGGTCACGGGAGTCGGGAGACCCAGTACTTC. Amino acid sequence: CASSQGHGSRETQYF.

This clonotype was seen many times. The chain uses TRBV27 and TRBJ1-1; 8 bases align to TRBD1. V lost 2 bases to trimming and J lost 1 base; unmatched junction nucleotides: 3. CDR1 is MNHEY and CDR2 is SMNVEV in the germline V gene (reference sequence). This CDR3 has 15 amino acids. CDR3 amino acids: CASSLNDRGNTEAFF. The DNA of the CDR3 is TGTGCCAGCAGTTTAAACGACAGGGGGAACACTGAAGCTTTCTTT.

This clonotype came up many times. The chain has TRBV27 and TRBJ1-6, with 11 positions matching TRBD1. The V and J ends lost 4 bases and 9 bases, in that order; junction bases with no gene match: 8. The V gene's germline CDR1 is MNHEY and CDR2 SMNVEV (reference sequence). This CDR3 has 16 amino acids. The CDR3 sequence is CASSSPGTGGSSPLHF. The CDR3 nucleotides read TGTGCCAGCAGTTCCCCCGGGACAGGGGGGAGTTCACCCCTCCACTTT.

V is TRBV3-1 and J is TRBJ1-5; D is ambiguous. This CDR3 has 14 residues. The V end lost 0 bases, the J end lost 1 base, and 4 bases lay between the germline ends. Germline CDR1 reads LGHDT; CDR2 reads YNNKEL (reference sequence). In DNA, the CDR3 is TGTGCCAGCAGCCAAGATCGCAGCAATCAGCCCCAGCATTTT. Its protein is CASSQDRSNQPQHF. Full variable domain (remainder filled in from reference TRBV3-1 and TRBJ1-5): DTAVSQTPKYLVTQMGNDKSIKCEQNLGHDTMYWYKQDSKKFLKIMFSYNNKELIINETVPNRFSPKSPDKAHLNLHINSLELGDSAVYFCASSQDRSNQPQHFGDGTRLSIL.